The entry below gives a single T cell receptor (beta chain) sequence along with its context. As yet, its antigen is unknown. This CDR3 has 14 amino acids. The ends were cut back, 2 bases at V and 4 bases at J, with 11 bases in the middle. Germline V gene data show CDR1 as SGHTA and CDR2 as FQGTGA. These data originate in a study of CD8 T cells in Susac syndrome. General study findings and limits: Susac CD8+ cells expanded clonally the most in TEMRA cells and in active patients. An acknowledgment was made by the study that its TCR sequencing and HLA analysis involved relatively few individuals.

The RNA, roughly 0.45 to 1 ug, was put through reverse transcription using random hexamers. Via MiXCR, TCRdb re-called the immunoSEQ multiplex PCR reads, giving one row per CDR3 protein. This table has roughly 80,000 distinct CDR3 sequences, roughly 94% appearing once. FACS enriched CD8+ TEMRA cells, while bulk CD8+ and CD4+ were negatively isolated. This sequence joins TRBV7-3 and TRBJ1-2; TRBD1 might be the D (6 bases). Sequenced sample: CD8+ T cells from PBMCs. The origin of this receptor is a human donor with Susac syndrome. The CDR3 nucleotides are TGTGCCAGCAGCTTAGGGGGGGCGGGCTATGGCTACACCTTC. Translation: CASSLGGAGYGYTF.